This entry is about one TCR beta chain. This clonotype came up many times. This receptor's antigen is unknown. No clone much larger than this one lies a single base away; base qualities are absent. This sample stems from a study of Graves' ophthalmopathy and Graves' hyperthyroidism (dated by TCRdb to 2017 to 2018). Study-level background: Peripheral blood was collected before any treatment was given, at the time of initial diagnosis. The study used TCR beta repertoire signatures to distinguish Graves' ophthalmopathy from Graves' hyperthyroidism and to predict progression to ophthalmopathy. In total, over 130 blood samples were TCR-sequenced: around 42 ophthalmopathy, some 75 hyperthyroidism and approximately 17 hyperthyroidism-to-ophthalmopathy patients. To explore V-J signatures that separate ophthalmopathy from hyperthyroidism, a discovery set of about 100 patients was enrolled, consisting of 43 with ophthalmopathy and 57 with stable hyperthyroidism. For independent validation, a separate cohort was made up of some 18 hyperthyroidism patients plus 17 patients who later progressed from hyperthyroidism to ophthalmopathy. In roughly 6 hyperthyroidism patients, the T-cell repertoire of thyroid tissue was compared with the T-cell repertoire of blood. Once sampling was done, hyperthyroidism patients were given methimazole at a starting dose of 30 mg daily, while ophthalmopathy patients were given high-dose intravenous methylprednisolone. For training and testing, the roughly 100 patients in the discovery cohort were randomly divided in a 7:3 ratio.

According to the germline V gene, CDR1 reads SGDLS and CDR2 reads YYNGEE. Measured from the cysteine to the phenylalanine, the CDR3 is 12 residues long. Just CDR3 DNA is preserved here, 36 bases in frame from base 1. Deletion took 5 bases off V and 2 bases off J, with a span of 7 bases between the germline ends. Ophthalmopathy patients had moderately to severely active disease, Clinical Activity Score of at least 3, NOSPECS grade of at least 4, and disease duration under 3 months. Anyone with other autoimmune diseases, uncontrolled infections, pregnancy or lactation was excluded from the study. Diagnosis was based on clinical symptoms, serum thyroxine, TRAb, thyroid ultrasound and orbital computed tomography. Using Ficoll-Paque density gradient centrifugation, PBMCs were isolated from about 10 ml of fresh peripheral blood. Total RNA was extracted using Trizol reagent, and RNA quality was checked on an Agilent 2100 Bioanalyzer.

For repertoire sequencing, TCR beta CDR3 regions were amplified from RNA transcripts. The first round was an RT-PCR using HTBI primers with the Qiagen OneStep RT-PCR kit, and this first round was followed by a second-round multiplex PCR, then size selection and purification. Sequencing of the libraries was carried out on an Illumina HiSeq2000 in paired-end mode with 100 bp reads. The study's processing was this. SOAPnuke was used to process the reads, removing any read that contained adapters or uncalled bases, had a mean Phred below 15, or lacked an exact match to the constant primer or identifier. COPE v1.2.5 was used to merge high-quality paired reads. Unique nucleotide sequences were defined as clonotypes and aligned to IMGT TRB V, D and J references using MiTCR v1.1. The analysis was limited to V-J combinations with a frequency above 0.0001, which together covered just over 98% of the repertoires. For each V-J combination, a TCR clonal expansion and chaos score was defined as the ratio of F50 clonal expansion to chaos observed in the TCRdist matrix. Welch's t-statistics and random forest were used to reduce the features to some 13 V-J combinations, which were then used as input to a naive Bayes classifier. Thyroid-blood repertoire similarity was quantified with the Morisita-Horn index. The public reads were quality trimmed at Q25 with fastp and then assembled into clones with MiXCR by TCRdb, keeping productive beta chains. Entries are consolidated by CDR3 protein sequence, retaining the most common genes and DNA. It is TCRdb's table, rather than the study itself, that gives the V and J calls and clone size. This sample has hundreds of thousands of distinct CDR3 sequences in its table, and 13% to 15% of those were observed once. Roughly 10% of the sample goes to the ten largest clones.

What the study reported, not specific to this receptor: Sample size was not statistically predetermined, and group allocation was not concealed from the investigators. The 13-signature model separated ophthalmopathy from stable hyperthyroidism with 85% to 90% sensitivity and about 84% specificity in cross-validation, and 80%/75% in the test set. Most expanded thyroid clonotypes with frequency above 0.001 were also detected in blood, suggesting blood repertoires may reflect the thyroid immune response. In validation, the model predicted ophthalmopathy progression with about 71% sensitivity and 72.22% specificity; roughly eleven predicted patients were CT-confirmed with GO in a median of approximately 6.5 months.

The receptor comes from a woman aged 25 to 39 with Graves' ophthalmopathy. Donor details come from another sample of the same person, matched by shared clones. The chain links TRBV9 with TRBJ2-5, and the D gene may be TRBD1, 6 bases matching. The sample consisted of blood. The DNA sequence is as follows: TGTGCCAGCAGGCAGGGGCAAGAGACCCAGTACTTC. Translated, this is CASRQGQETQYF. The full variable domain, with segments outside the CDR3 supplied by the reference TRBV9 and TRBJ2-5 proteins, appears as DSGVTQTPKHLITATGQRVTLRCSPRSGDLSVYWYQQSLDQGLQFLIQYYNGEERAKGNILERFSAQQFPDLHSELNLSSLELGDSALYFCASRQGQETQYFGPGTRLLVL.